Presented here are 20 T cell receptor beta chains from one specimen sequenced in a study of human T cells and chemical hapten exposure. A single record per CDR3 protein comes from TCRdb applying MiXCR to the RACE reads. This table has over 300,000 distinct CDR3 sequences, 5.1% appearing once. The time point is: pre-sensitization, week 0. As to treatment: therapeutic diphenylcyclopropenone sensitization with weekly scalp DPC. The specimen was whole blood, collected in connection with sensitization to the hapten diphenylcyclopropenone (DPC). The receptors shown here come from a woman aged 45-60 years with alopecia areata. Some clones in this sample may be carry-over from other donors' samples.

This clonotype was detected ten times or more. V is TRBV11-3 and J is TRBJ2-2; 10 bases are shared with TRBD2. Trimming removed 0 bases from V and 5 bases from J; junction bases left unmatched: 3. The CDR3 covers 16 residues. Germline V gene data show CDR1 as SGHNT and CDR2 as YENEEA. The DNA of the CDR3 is TGTGCCAGCAGCTTAGATTTAGCGGGGGGAACCGGGGAGCTGTTTTTT. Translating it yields CASSLDLAGGTGELFF.

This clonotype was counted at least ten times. DNA for the CDR3: TGCGCCAGCAGCCAAGATTTAGCCCTCACAGATACGCAGTATTTT. Protein sequence: CASSQDLALTDTQYF. The gene calls are TRBV4-1 and TRBJ2-3; D gene uncertain. The CDR3 loop spans 15 amino acids. V was trimmed by 0 bases and J by 2 bases, leaving 9 bases between them. Germline V gives CDR1 MGHRA, CDR2 YSYEKL.

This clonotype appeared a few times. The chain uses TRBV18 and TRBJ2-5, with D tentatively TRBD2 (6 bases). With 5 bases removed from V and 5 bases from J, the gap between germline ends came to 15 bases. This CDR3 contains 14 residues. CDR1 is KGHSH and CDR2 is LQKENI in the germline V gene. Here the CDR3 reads CASSSQEEGETQYF. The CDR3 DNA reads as TGTGCCAGCTCATCCCAGGAGGAGGGGGAGACCCAGTACTTC.

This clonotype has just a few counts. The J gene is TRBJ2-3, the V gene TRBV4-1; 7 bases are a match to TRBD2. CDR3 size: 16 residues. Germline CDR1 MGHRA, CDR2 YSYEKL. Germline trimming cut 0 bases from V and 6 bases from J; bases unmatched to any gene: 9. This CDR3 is CASSQDGGLVGDTQYF. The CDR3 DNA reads TGCGCCAGCAGCCAAGATGGAGGACTAGTCGGCGATACGCAGTATTTT.

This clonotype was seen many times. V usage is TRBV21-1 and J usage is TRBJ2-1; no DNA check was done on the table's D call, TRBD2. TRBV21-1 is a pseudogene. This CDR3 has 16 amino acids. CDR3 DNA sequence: TGTGCCAGCAGCAAAAAGCGGGAGCCCATCTACAATGAGCAGTTCTTC. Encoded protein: CASSKKREPIYNEQFF.

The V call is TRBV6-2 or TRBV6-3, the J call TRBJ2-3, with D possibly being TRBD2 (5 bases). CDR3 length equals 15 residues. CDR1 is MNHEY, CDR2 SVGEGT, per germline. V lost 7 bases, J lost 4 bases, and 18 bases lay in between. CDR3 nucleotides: TGTGCCAGCATCGCGGGCGGCGTGGGAGCAGATACGCAGTATTTT. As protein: CASIAGGVGADTQYF.

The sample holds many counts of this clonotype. CDR3 bases: TGTGCCAGCAGTTCCGGGTCCTATGGGGAGACCCAGTACTTC. This sequence encodes CASSSGSYGETQYF. V is TRBV7-7 and J is TRBJ2-5; D is uncertain. Germline V lookup: CDR1 SSHAT, CDR2 FNYEAQ (reference sequence). The V end lost 6 bases, the J end lost 5 bases, and 16 bases lay between the germline ends. The CDR3 contains 14 residues.

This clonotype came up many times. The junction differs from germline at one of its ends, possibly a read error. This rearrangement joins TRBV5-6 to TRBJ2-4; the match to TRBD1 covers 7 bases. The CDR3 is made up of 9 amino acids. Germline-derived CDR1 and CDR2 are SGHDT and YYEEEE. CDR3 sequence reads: CAILGGGHF. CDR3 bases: TGTGCCATCCTAGGGGGCGGACACTTC.

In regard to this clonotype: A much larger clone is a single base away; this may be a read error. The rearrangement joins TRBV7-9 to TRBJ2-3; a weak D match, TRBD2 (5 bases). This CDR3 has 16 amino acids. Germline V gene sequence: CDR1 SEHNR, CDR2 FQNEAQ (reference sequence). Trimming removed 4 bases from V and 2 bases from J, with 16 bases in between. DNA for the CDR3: TGTGCCAGCAGCTCGCCAGCGGAAACCCTCACAGATACGCAGTATTTT. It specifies CASSSPAETLTDTQYF.

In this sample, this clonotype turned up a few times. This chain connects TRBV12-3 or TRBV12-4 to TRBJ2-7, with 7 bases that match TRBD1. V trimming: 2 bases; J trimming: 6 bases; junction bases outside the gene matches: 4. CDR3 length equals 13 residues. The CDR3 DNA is TGTGCCAGCAGTTTAACAGGGGACCGCGAGCAGTACTTC. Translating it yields CASSLTGDREQYF.

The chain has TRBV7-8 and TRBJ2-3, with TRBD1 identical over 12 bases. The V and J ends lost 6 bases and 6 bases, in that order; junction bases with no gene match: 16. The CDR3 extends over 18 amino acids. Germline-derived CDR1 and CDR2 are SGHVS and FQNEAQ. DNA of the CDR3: TGTGCCAGCAGTCGAACCAGCGGGGGACAGGGGGCGCCGGATACGCAGTATTTT. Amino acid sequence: CASSRTSGGQGAPDTQYF. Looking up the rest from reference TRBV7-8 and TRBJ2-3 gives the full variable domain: GAGVSQSPRYKVAKRGQDVALRCDPISGHVSLFWYQQALGQGPEFLTYFQNEAQLDKSGLPSDRFFAERPEGSVSTLKIQRTQQEDSAVYLCASSRTSGGQGAPDTQYFGPGTRLTVL.

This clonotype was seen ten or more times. CDR3 nucleotides: TGCGCCAGCGGAACTAGCGGGTACAATGAGCAGTTCTTC. Translation gives CASGTSGYNEQFF. The chain joins TRBV5-1 to TRBJ2-1, with 9 nucleotides matching TRBD2. Germline V gene sequence: CDR1 SGHRS, CDR2 YFSETQ. This CDR3 comprises 13 residues. Trimming at V came to 7 bases and at J to 4 bases, leaving 3 bases not matched to a gene.

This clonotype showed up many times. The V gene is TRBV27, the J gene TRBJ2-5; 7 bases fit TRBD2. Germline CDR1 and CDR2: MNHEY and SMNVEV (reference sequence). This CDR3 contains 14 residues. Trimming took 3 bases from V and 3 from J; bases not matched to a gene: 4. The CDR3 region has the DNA TGTGCCAGCAGTTTCCTCAGCGGGGAAGAGACCCAGTACTTC. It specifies CASSFLSGEETQYF.

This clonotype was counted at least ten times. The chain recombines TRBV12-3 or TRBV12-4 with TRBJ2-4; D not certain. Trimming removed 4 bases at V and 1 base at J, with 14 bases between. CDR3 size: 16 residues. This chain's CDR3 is CASSSESGAAKNIQYF. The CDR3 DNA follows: TGTGCCAGCAGTTCAGAGTCAGGTGCGGCCAAAAACATTCAGTACTTC.

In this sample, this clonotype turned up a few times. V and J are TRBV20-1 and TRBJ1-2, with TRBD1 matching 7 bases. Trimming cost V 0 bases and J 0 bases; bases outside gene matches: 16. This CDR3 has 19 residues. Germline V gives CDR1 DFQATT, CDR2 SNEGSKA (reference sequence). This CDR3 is CSARDPPETGSRPNYGYTF. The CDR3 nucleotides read TGCAGTGCTAGAGATCCCCCAGAGACAGGGTCTAGGCCTAACTATGGCTACACCTTC.

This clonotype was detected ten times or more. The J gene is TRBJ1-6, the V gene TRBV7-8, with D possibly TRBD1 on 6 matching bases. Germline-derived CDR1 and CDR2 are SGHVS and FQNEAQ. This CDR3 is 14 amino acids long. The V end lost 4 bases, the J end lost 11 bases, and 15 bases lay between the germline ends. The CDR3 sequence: CASSSTGLSAPLHF. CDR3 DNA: TGTGCCAGCAGCTCTACAGGGCTTAGTGCACCCCTCCACTTT.

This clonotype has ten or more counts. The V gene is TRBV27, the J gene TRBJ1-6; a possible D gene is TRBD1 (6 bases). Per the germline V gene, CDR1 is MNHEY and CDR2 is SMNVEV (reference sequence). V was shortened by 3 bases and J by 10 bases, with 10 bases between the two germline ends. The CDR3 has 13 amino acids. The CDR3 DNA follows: TGTGCCAGCAGTTTCGGGGGCGAATCACCCCTCCACTTT. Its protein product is CASSFGGESPLHF.

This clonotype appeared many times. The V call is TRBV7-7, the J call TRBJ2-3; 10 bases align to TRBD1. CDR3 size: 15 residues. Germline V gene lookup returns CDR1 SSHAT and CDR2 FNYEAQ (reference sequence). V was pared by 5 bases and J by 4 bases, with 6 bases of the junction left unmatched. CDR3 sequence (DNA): TGTGCCAGCAGCCGCGGGACAGGGGTGCCAGATACGCAGTATTTT. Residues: CASSRGTGVPDTQYF.

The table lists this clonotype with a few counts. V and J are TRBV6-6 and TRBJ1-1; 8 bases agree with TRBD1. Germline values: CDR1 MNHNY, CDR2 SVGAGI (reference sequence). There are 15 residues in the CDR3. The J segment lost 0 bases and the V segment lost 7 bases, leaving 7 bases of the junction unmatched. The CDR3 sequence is CASIQGVLMNTEAFF. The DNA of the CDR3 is TGTGCCAGCATACAGGGGGTTCTAATGAACACTGAAGCTTTCTTT.

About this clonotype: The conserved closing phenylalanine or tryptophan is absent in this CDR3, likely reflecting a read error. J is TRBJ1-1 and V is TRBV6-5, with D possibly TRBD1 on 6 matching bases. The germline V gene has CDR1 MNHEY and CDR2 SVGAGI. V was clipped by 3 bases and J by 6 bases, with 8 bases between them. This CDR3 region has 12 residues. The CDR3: CASSYGGSEAFI. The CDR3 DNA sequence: TGTGCCAGCAGTTATGGGGGCTCTGAAGCTTTCATT.